This entry concerns a single T cell receptor (beta chain). Its cognate antigen is unknown. This record comes from a study of shared clonotypes between healthy human individuals. Study results and caveats: Sequencing depth was predicted to influence how clonotypes are shared among donors.

Trimming removed 7 bases from V and 1 base from J, with 7 bases in between. The CDR3 covers 12 residues. Germline-derived CDR1 and CDR2 are SGHRS and YFSETQ. Those who donated, Caucasian adults without exception, all lived in Nashville, Tennessee. Sorted-subset replicate PCRs used 200 ng DNA, some 33,000 T cell genomes. Per the original methods: Without quality scores, immunoSEQ junctional reads could not be filtered like full-length reads. Assay: immunoSEQ multiplex PCR; the TCRdb copy retains only in-frame clones and omits some. That table is the source of V, J and clone size, and D and trimming were worked out from the DNA. The sample has about 1.1 million clones, around 82% seen once; the top ten hold under 0.8%.

Sequenced input: memory CD4+ T cells from PBMCs. The sample's subset: CD45RA-negative fraction. The gene calls are TRBV5-1 and TRBJ2-3; D is unclear. This TCR was recovered from a man between 18 and 29 years old in good health. Some clones in this sample may be carry-over from other donors' samples. In DNA form, the CDR3 reads TGCGCCAGCGGGCTAGGCACAGATACGCAGTATTTT. Its translation is CASGLGTDTQYF.